These 25 T cell receptor beta chains were all obtained from the same sample, sequenced in a study of regulatory T cells in long-lasting Graves disease. Regarding time point: persistent/refractory GD, antithyroid drugs over 5 years with positive TRAb. PBMCs were the source of the RNA used for TCR sequencing. Investigators prepared the TCR beta libraries by applying iRepertoire HTBI primers and Arm-PCR of CDR3 regions. In TCRdb, the multiplex PCR reads were re-called with MiXCR into one record per CDR3 protein. Among approximately 380,000 distinct CDR3 sequences, around 20% were seen once, and the ten largest hold roughly 20%. This specimen was peripheral blood mononuclear cells (PBMCs), taken when the disease was refractory, from a patient treated with antithyroid drugs. The receptors stem from a female donor with Graves disease.

The chain links TRBV19 to TRBJ2-2; perhaps TRBD2 as D (6 bases). Germline CDR1 and CDR2: LNHDA and SQIVND (reference sequence). The CDR3 contains 14 residues. With 3 bases removed from V and 6 bases from J, the gap between germline ends came to 11 bases. In DNA form, the CDR3 reads TGTGCCAGTAGTATTGGGGAGGACGCCGGGGAGCTGTTTTTT. Its protein is CASSIGEDAGELFF.

The chain combines TRBV7-3 with TRBJ2-7; 14 nucleotides agree with TRBD2. The CDR3 length is 14 residues. The V and J ends lost 4 bases and 8 bases, in that order; junction bases with no gene match: 4. The germline V gene has CDR1 SGHTA and CDR2 FQGTGA. The CDR3 bases are TGTGCCAGCAGCTCGGGACTAGCGGGAGAGAAGCAGTACTTC. Residues: CASSSGLAGEKQYF. Full variable domain (missing parts from reference TRBV7-3 and TRBJ2-7): GAGVSQTPSNKVTEKGKYVELRCDPISGHTALYWYRQSLGQGPEFLIYFQGTGAADDSGLPNDRFFAVRPEGSVSTLKIQRTERGDSAVYLCASSSGLAGEKQYFGPGTRLTVT.

V gene TRBV6-1 combines with J gene TRBJ1-2; 7 positions match TRBD1. The CDR3 consists of 12 residues. Germline loops: CDR1 MNHNS, CDR2 SASEGT. V gave up 6 bases and J gave up 6 bases; unmatched junction bases: 4. CDR3 nucleotides: TGTGCCAGCAGAACAGGGGTCAATGGCTACACCTTC. Translation: CASRTGVNGYTF.

The chain couples TRBV5-1 to TRBJ2-2; TRBD1 agrees at 10 bases. The V segment lost 4 bases and the J segment 0 bases; nucleotides outside the gene matches: 9. The CDR3 length is 18 residues. Germline CDR1 SGHRS, CDR2 YFSETQ. The chain's CDR3 is CASSVVGTGATNTGELFF. CDR3 DNA sequence: TGCGCCAGCAGCGTGGTAGGGACAGGGGCCACGAACACCGGGGAGCTGTTTTTT.

This clonotype showed up many times. V gene TRBV2 combines with J gene TRBJ2-2; no clear D. V lost 6 bases and J lost 3, with 17 bases in between. Per the germline V gene, CDR1 is SNHLY and CDR2 is FYNNEI. The CDR3 totals 16 residues. Here the CDR3 reads CASSPDLPRDTGELFF. In nucleotides, the CDR3 is TGTGCCAGCAGCCCCGACTTACCCCGGGACACCGGGGAGCTGTTTTTT.

This clonotype appeared many times. The chain combines TRBV20-1 with TRBJ1-2; weak D call: TRBD1 (5 bases). Trimming shortened V by 2 bases and J by 4 bases, and 11 bases separated the two germline ends. The CDR3 totals 13 residues. Germline V gene sequence: CDR1 DFQATT, CDR2 SNEGSKA (reference sequence). This CDR3 reads CSARRDSTYGYTF. The CDR3 DNA reads as TGCAGTGCTAGACGAGACAGCACCTATGGCTACACCTTC.

In this sample, this clonotype turned up many times. The rearrangement links TRBV7-2 to TRBJ2-7, with a tentative D call TRBD2 (6 bases). This CDR3 has 13 residues. V lost 5 bases and J 4 bases, leaving 12 bases between the germline ends. Germline CDR1 and CDR2: SGHTA and FQGNSA. In DNA, the CDR3 is TGTGCCAGCAGCCCCGGGACTCCTTACGAGCAGTACTTC. Amino acids: CASSPGTPYEQYF.

This clonotype has at least ten counts. The J gene is TRBJ2-4, the V gene TRBV7-2; D is unresolved. This CDR3 has 15 amino acids. Per the germline V gene, CDR1 is SGHTA and CDR2 is FQGNSA. Trimming shortened V by 1 base and J by 0 bases, and 7 bases separated the two germline ends. The CDR3: CASSLDRLAKNIQYF. CDR3 in DNA: TGTGCCAGCAGCTTAGACCGGCTAGCCAAAAACATTCAGTACTTC.

The sample holds a few counts of this clonotype. The CDR3 protein is CASNLIGGVLGELFF. The CDR3 bases are TGTGCCAGCAATCTGATTGGAGGCGTCCTCGGGGAGCTGTTTTTT. The V and J genes are TRBV5-5 and TRBJ2-2; D perhaps matches TRBD2 (5 bases). CDR1 and CDR2 (germline): SGHKS, YYEKEE (reference sequence). Trimming removed 6 bases from V and 7 bases from J, with 19 bases in between. The CDR3 sequence is 15 residues long.

The sample holds many counts of this clonotype. This chain uses TRBV28 with TRBJ1-5; D gene uncertain. This CDR3 has 16 residues. The V end lost 2 bases, the J end lost 0 bases, and 11 bases lay between the germline ends. Germline V gene lookup returns CDR1 MDHEN and CDR2 SYDVKM. The CDR3 DNA reads as TGTGCCAGCAGTTTAGAGAGGTGGGATAGCAATCAGCCCCAGCATTTT. It encodes CASSLERWDSNQPQHF.

The table lists this clonotype with a few counts. The chain carries TRBV7-6 and TRBJ1-1; D gene uncertain. Germline V gene data show CDR1 as SGHVS and CDR2 as FNYEAQ. V was shortened by 1 base and J by 8 bases, with 11 bases between the two germline ends. CDR3 length: 13 amino acids. DNA of the CDR3: TGTGCCAGCAGCTTAGGCCCCAGAGTAGAAGCTTTCTTT. Its protein is CASSLGPRVEAFF.

V and J are TRBV28 and TRBJ2-1; 10 positions agree with TRBD2. This CDR3 is built from 14 residues. The germline gives CDR1 MDHEN, CDR2 SYDVKM. Losses at the gene ends were 6 bases for V and 3 bases for J; bases not matched to a gene: 2. The CDR3 bases are TGTGCCAGCAGGAGGACTAGCGGCTACAATGAGCAGTTCTTC. Its protein is CASRRTSGYNEQFF.

This clonotype came up many times. The V call is TRBV28, the J call TRBJ1-1; D gene unclear. Germline V gives CDR1 MDHEN, CDR2 SYDVKM. The CDR3 is 14 amino acids. V gave up 5 bases and J gave up 0 bases, with 10 bases separating them. CDR3 sequence (DNA): TGTGCCAGCAGTGCGACGTTAATGAACACTGAAGCTTTCTTT. It specifies CASSATLMNTEAFF.

This rearrangement joins TRBV7-2 to TRBJ2-3; 15 bases are shared with TRBD2. The CDR3 is 17 amino acids. Germline loops: CDR1 SGHTA, CDR2 FQGNSA. The V gene end was trimmed by 6 bases and the J gene end by 0 bases; junction bases not matched to a gene: 4. The CDR3 loop reads CASRWTSGRASTDTQYF. CDR3 DNA sequence: TGTGCCAGCAGGTGGACTAGCGGGAGGGCTAGCACAGATACGCAGTATTTT.

This clonotype occurred a few times. CDR3 region: CASSQEWQGPQETQYF. In nucleotides, the CDR3 is TGCGCCAGCAGCCAAGAGTGGCAGGGCCCACAAGAGACCCAGTACTTC. The chain recombines TRBV4-3 with TRBJ2-5; maybe TRBD1 (5 bases). Trimming removed 0 bases at V and 2 bases at J, with 13 bases between. This CDR3 region has 16 residues. From germline, CDR1 is LGHNA and CDR2 YSLEER.

This clonotype was seen more than once but under ten times. The chain recombines TRBV10-2 with TRBJ2-2, with D possibly being TRBD2 (7 bases). The germline V gene has CDR1 WSHSY and CDR2 SAAADI. The CDR3 has 16 residues. Trimming shortened V by 0 bases and J by 5 bases, and 13 bases separated the two germline ends. The CDR3 protein is CASSESGRGGTGELFF. CDR3 DNA: TGCGCCAGCAGTGAGTCGGGCAGGGGAGGGACCGGGGAGCTGTTTTTT.

To note about this clonotype: Here the CDR3 omits its conserved ending phenylalanine or tryptophan, so a read error is the likely source. The chain carries TRBV7-9 and TRBJ2-5; D uncertain. V dropped 1 base and J dropped 10 bases, with 7 bases sitting between them. Germline V gene lookup returns CDR1 SEHNR and CDR2 FQNEAQ (reference sequence). This CDR3 contains 11 residues. CDR3 bases: TGTGCCAGCAGCTTAGGGGAAAACCAGTACCTC. This codes for CASSLGENQYL.

V gene TRBV7-9 combines with J gene TRBJ2-2, with 8 bases fitting TRBD2. J lost 2 bases, V lost 2 bases, and 4 bases had no gene match. CDR3 length: 16 amino acids. Germline assignment: CDR1 SEHNR and CDR2 FQNEAQ (reference sequence). The CDR3: CASSLPSGGNTGELFF. Here the CDR3 DNA reads TGTGCCAGCAGCTTACCCAGCGGGGGAAACACCGGGGAGCTGTTTTTT.

The V call is TRBV30, the J call TRBJ1-2; D is unresolved. The CDR3 consists of 12 residues. Germline assignment: CDR1 GTSNPN and CDR2 SVGIG (reference sequence). Trimming shortened V by 2 bases and J by 3 bases, and 7 bases separated the two germline ends. CDR3 residues: CAWSRPDYGYTF. The CDR3 bases are TGTGCCTGGAGTCGTCCTGACTATGGCTACACCTTC.

The rearrangement uses TRBV19 and TRBJ2-7; D is possibly TRBD2 (6 bases). Germline V gene data show CDR1 as LNHDA and CDR2 as SQIVND (reference sequence). The CDR3 consists of 12 residues. V lost 6 bases and J lost 5, with 11 bases in between. CDR3 residues: CASSGSFDEQYF. As DNA, the CDR3 is TGTGCCAGTAGCGGGAGTTTCGACGAGCAGTACTTC.

This clonotype occurred many times. The chain's CDR3 is CSARDQPYSNQPQHF. CDR3 coding DNA: TGCAGTGCTAGAGACCAGCCCTATAGCAATCAGCCCCAGCATTTT. The rearrangement joins TRBV20-1 to TRBJ1-5; no firm D call. From germline, CDR1 is DFQATT and CDR2 SNEGSKA (reference sequence). This CDR3 has 15 residues. Deletions cut 0 bases from V and 0 bases from J, with 9 bases between.

This clonotype showed up just a few times. The chain combines TRBV24-1 with TRBJ2-6; D uncertain. The CDR3 is made up of 12 amino acids. The V end was cut by 5 bases, the J end by 4 bases, with 2 bases between. From germline, CDR1 is KGHDR and CDR2 SFDVKD. CDR3 amino acids: CATSAGANVLTF. DNA of the CDR3: TGTGCCACCAGTGCGGGGGCCAACGTCCTGACTTTC.

The chain links TRBV7-8 to TRBJ1-1; 7 nucleotides align to TRBD1. Trimming removed 7 bases from V and 0 bases from J; junction bases left unmatched: 8. CDR1 and CDR2 from the germline V gene are SGHVS and FQNEAQ. This CDR3 is 15 amino acids long. For the CDR3, the DNA is TGTGCCAGCAAGAAGGGGGGACAGTTGAACACTGAAGCTTTCTTT. It specifies CASKKGGQLNTEAFF.

About this clonotype itself: The CDR3 ends on some other residue instead of the conserved phenylalanine or tryptophan, so this is likely a read error. The V call is TRBV12-3 or TRBV12-4, the J call TRBJ2-2; D gene uncertain. The CDR3 has 11 amino acids. Trimming pared 7 bases from V and 2 bases from J, leaving 2 bases between. The DNA for the CDR3 is TGTGCCAGCAAAAACACCGGGGAGCTGTTTTCT. Translated, it gives CASKNTGELFS.

The chain combines TRBV14 with TRBJ2-1; tentatively, D is TRBD2 (5 bases). Germline values: CDR1 SGHDN, CDR2 FVKESK. The CDR3 extends over 12 amino acids. V gave up 1 base and J gave up 9 bases, with 7 bases separating them. This CDR3 is CASSQAGFEQFF. The CDR3 DNA is TGTGCCAGCAGCCAAGCGGGGTTTGAGCAGTTCTTC.